The 5 T cell receptor beta chains below were found in one sample sequenced in a study of control samples from healthy donors and cancer patients. Method: immunoSEQ multiplex PCR; TCRdb's copy keeps in-frame clones and lacks some. The table includes 85,000 to 100,000 clones, about four fifths detected once. The sequencing input was blood. These TCRs come from a man in his 60s in good health.

The rearrangement uses TRBV27 and TRBJ2-7; TRBD2 is a possible D gene (5 bases). Between the trimmed V and J ends, which lost 2 bases and 5 bases, there was a span of 13 bases. Germline CDR1 is MNHEY and CDR2 is SMNVEV (reference sequence). The CDR3 runs 14 residues. The CDR3 sequence is CASSLNPGIDEQYF. The CDR3 bases are TGTGCCAGCAGTTTAAATCCGGGAATTGACGAGCAGTACTTC.

There are a few counts of this clone. This sequence joins TRBV11-3 and TRBJ2-1, with D perhaps matching TRBD2 (6 bases). The V gene lost 5 bases and the J gene lost 10 bases, with 18 bases spanning the gap. CDR3 size: 14 residues. Germline-derived CDR1 and CDR2 are SGHNT and YENEEA. CDR3 bases: TGTGCCAGCAGCCCGATCGGGGTGGGAGGCGAGCAGTTCTTC. Its translation: CASSPIGVGGEQFF.

The sample holds one count of this clone. The DNA for the CDR3 is TGTGCCAGTAGTATACTTATCGGGACAGGGGGAACTGAAGCTTTCTTT. Its protein is CASSILIGTGGTEAFF. The gene calls are TRBV19 and TRBJ1-1, with 11 bases that match TRBD1. CDR1 and CDR2 from the germline V gene are LNHDA and SQIVND (reference sequence). The J segment lost 5 bases and the V segment lost 2 bases, leaving 7 bases of the junction unmatched. This CDR3 comprises 16 residues.

The rearrangement joins TRBV9 to TRBJ2-4, with TRBD1 matching 10 bases. The CDR3 is 15 amino acids. CDR1 is SGDLS, CDR2 YYNGEE, per germline. V dropped 4 bases and J dropped 8; count of bases not matched to a gene: 9. CDR3 in DNA: TGTGCCAGCAGCATCGCCGGGACAGGGGTGGACATTCAGTACTTC. This codes for CASSIAGTGVDIQYF.

The CDR3 region has the DNA TGCGCCAGCAGCTTGGCTAGCGGGGTTTTCGACAATGAGCAGTTCTTC. Protein: CASSLASGVFDNEQFF. This chain links TRBV5-1 with TRBJ2-1, with 9 bases aligning to TRBD2. The CDR3 totals 16 residues. Losses at the gene ends were 0 bases for V and 5 bases for J; bases not matched to a gene: 6. Looked up from germline, CDR1 is SGHRS and CDR2 is YFSETQ.